These 16 T cell receptor beta chains originate from one sample sequenced in a study of T-cell memory formation after mild COVID-19 (dated by TCRdb to the early 2020s). Library construction relied on 5' RACE. Sequencing used an Illumina NovaSeq 6000. TCRdb passed the public sequencing reads through fastp at Q25 and MiXCR, retaining productive beta sequences. CDR3 protein sequences are deduplicated, and each keeps its most common genes and DNA. The sample records under 250,000 distinct CDR3 sequences, more than 25% of which are singletons. The ten largest clones represent approximately 10% of the sample. The specimen was PBMCs or a T cell subset sorted from them (not recorded which). These receptors were taken from an adult woman who had mild COVID-19 (a few samples of this study predate the infection). The sample titles of this study are shuffled in the database, so cell type and time point are left out; the donor was told from shared clones.

This chain uses TRBV20-1 with TRBJ2-1; D is unresolved. V lost 2 bases to trimming and J lost 8 bases, with 7 bases between them. The CDR3 spans 11 residues. The germline V gene has CDR1 DFQATT and CDR2 SNEGSKA (reference sequence). The CDR3 bases are TGCAGTGCTAGAATTCTGTATGAGCAGTTCTTC. This translates into CSARILYEQFF.

The sample holds a few counts of this clonotype. The CDR3 spells CASKPQGAGTNVLTF. In DNA form, the CDR3 reads TGTGCCAGCAAACCTCAGGGGGCCGGGACCAACGTCCTGACTTTC. This chain links TRBV7-8 with TRBJ2-6, with TRBD1 matching 8 bases. Germline V gene data show CDR1 as SGHVS and CDR2 as FQNEAQ. The CDR3 extends over 15 amino acids. V gave up 7 bases and J gave up 8 bases; unmatched junction bases: 10. The variable domain in full, with the rest retrieved from reference TRBV7-8 and TRBJ2-6, is GAGVSQSPRYKVAKRGQDVALRCDPISGHVSLFWYQQALGQGPEFLTYFQNEAQLDKSGLPSDRFFAERPEGSVSTLKIQRTQQEDSAVYLCASKPQGAGTNVLTFGAGSRLTVL.

J is TRBJ2-1 and V is TRBV9; D may match TRBD1 or TRBD2 (5 bases each). V lost 3 bases to trimming and J lost 3 bases, with 10 bases between them. The CDR3 sequence is 14 residues long. Germline V lookup: CDR1 SGDLS, CDR2 YYNGEE. The CDR3 reads CASSGRDGYNEQFF. The CDR3 DNA reads as TGTGCCAGCAGCGGACGGGACGGCTACAATGAGCAGTTCTTC.

The chain joins TRBV7-9 to TRBJ2-4; 10 positions agree with TRBD1. V gave up 5 bases and J gave up 8 bases; unmatched junction bases: 15. CDR3 length: 17 residues. The germline V gene encodes CDR1 SEHNR and CDR2 FQNEAQ (reference sequence). CDR3: CASSTNDLPGQGYIQYF. The CDR3 DNA follows: TGTGCCAGCAGCACTAACGACCTACCGGGACAGGGGTACATTCAGTACTTC.

The CDR3 loop is CASSLDEAGQGETQYF. The CDR3 DNA reads as TGCGCCAGCAGCTTGGACGAGGCGGGACAGGGGGAGACCCAGTACTTC. The rearrangement links TRBV5-1 to TRBJ2-5; 10 nucleotides line up with TRBD1. V lost 0 bases to trimming and J lost 5 bases; unmatched junction nucleotides: 7. This CDR3 contains 16 residues. Germline V gene lookup returns CDR1 SGHRS and CDR2 YFSETQ.

The chain couples TRBV6-6 to TRBJ1-3, with no clear D. Trimming took 4 bases from V and 0 from J, leaving 7 bases between them. Germline CDR1 is MNHNY and CDR2 is SVGAGI (reference sequence). The CDR3 sequence is 14 residues long. In DNA, the CDR3 is TGTGCCAGCAGTTTCGGTAGCTCTGGAAACACCATATATTTT. It is translated as CASSFGSSGNTIYF.

The chain links TRBV11-3 to TRBJ2-1, with 14 bases matching TRBD2. CDR3 size: 18 residues. V shed 5 bases and J 5 bases; nucleotides not matched to a gene: 11. Germline V lookup: CDR1 SGHNT, CDR2 YENEEA. CDR3 region: CASSPGTSGGFYDNEQFF. CDR3 nucleotides: TGTGCCAGCAGCCCCGGGACTAGCGGGGGCTTTTATGACAATGAGCAGTTCTTC. Full variable domain (missing parts from reference TRBV11-3 and TRBJ2-1): EAGVVQSPRYKIIEKKQPVAFWCNPISGHNTLYWYLQNLGQGPELLIRYENEEAVDDSQLPKDRFSAERLKGVDSTLKIQPAELGDSAVYLCASSPGTSGGFYDNEQFFGPGTRLTVL.

This clonotype was observed a handful of times. This chain uses TRBV19 with TRBJ2-5, with 10 bases identical to TRBD1. Germline lookup yields CDR1 LNHDA and CDR2 SQIVND (reference sequence). The ends lost 4 bases at V and 4 bases at J; junction bases unmatched: 6. The CDR3 runs to 15 residues. CDR3 bases: TGTGCCAGTAGTACCCGGGACAGGGGTGGAGAGACCCAGTACTTC. Translating it yields CASSTRDRGGETQYF.

The rearrangement uses TRBV30 and TRBJ1-2, with D perhaps matching TRBD1 (6 bases). The germline V and J ends were trimmed by 3 bases and 7 bases, with 9 bases remaining between them. This CDR3 has 11 residues. Germline V lookup: CDR1 GTSNPN, CDR2 SVGIG (reference sequence). CDR3 residues: CAWSTGTGYTF. The CDR3 coding sequence is TGTGCCTGGAGCACAGGGACTGGCTACACCTTC.

There are a few counts of this clonotype. The chain uses TRBV29-1 and TRBJ1-2, with TRBD1 as a possible D gene (6 bases). The CDR3 totals 13 residues. In germline, CDR1 is SQVTM, CDR2 ANQGSEA. V was pared by 4 bases and J by 5 bases, with 14 bases between. The CDR3 DNA is TGCAGCGTTGTTGGGGGGGCGTCATATGGCTACACCTTC. Protein sequence: CSVVGGASYGYTF.

This clonotype was detected only a few times. V is TRBV6-2 or TRBV6-3 and J is TRBJ2-1; TRBD2 matches at 12 bases. CDR3 length equals 15 residues. V was clipped by 6 bases and J by 3 bases; unmatched bases: 3. Germline loops: CDR1 MNHEY, CDR2 SVGEGT. The CDR3 protein is CASRRTSGIYNEQFF. CDR3 nucleotides: TGTGCCAGCAGGAGGACTAGCGGGATCTACAATGAGCAGTTCTTC.

This sequence joins TRBV6-5 and TRBJ1-1, with D maybe TRBD1 (5 bases). V was clipped by 0 bases and J by 4 bases, with 6 bases between them. This CDR3 has 13 amino acids. Germline CDR1 reads MNHEY; CDR2 reads SVGAGI. The CDR3 is CASSYSGGTEAFF. In nucleotides, the CDR3 is TGTGCCAGCAGTTACTCGGGGGGCACTGAAGCTTTCTTT.

The CDR3 nucleotides read TGTGCCAGCAGCCCCGATTACACCGGGGAGCTGTTTTTT. Its translation is CASSPDYTGELFF. This sequence joins TRBV5-5 and TRBJ2-2; D is unclear. CDR1 and CDR2 (germline): SGHKS, YYEKEE (reference sequence). This CDR3 spans 13 amino acids. The V and J ends lost 4 bases and 3 bases respectively, with 7 bases between them.

The table lists this clonotype with a few counts. The chain couples TRBV19 to TRBJ2-1; D perhaps matches TRBD2 (6 bases). The CDR3 sequence is 16 residues long. Trimming took off 7 bases at V and 6 bases at J, with 22 bases between the two ends. Germline CDR1 reads LNHDA; CDR2 reads SQIVND (reference sequence). Written as DNA, the CDR3 is TGTGCCAGTACCGCAACCCGGGGACTTGAGGGCAATGAGCAGTTCTTC. Protein product: CASTATRGLEGNEQFF.

The V gene is TRBV20-1, the J gene TRBJ1-1, with D hard to call. V shed 6 bases and J shed 1 base, with 15 bases lying between them. Germline V gene data show CDR1 as DFQATT and CDR2 as SNEGSKA (reference sequence). The CDR3 totals 14 residues. CDR3 coding DNA: TGCAGTGCGGAGTCTAACAGCGGGAACACTGAAGCTTTCTTT. Residues: CSAESNSGNTEAFF.

The J gene is TRBJ2-2, the V gene TRBV20-1; D possibly matches TRBD1 or TRBD2 (5 bases each). The CDR3 contains 15 residues. Germline assignment: CDR1 DFQATT and CDR2 SNEGSKA (reference sequence). Trimming took off 5 bases at V and 4 bases at J, with 17 bases between the two ends. CDR3 region: CSAAPEGRGTGELFF. CDR3 nucleotides: TGCAGTGCTGCCCCAGAGGGGAGAGGCACCGGGGAGCTGTTTTTT.